A single sample is the source of the 14 T cell receptor beta chains below, sequenced in a study of regulatory T cells in long-lasting Graves disease. Building of the TCR beta libraries involved iRepertoire HTBI primers and Arm-PCR of CDR3 regions. TCRdb recomputed calls from the multiplex PCR reads with MiXCR, one row per CDR3 protein. The sample consists of 450,000 to 600,000 distinct CDR3 sequences, roughly 13% of them appearing once. Time point in this sample: newly diagnosed GD, antithyroid drugs for less than 3 months. With RNA extracted from PBMCs as input, the TCR library was made. This sample also belongs to another study, concerning T cells in Graves' hyperthyroidism and ophthalmopathy.

Sequenced here: peripheral blood mononuclear cells (PBMCs), sampled at new diagnosis, from a patient treated with antithyroid drugs. The receptors shown here come from a man aged 25 to 45 with Graves disease.

This clonotype was seen many times. This chain connects TRBV7-9 to TRBJ2-2; no clear D gene. CDR3 length equals 14 residues. The germline V and J ends were trimmed by 4 bases and 1 base, with 7 bases remaining between them. Germline CDR1 and CDR2: SEHNR and FQNEAQ (reference sequence). The DNA of the CDR3 is TGTGCCAGCAGCTCCCCCGGGAACACCGGGGAGCTGTTTTTT. This sequence encodes CASSSPGNTGELFF.

Details on this clonotype: Being one base from a much bigger clone, this may be a read error. The rearrangement joins TRBV12-3 or TRBV12-4 to TRBJ1-2; 10 bases map to TRBD1. The CDR3 contains 15 residues. V gave up 5 bases and J gave up 4 bases; unmatched junction bases: 7. CDR3 sequence: CASSIDRQGAYGYTF. DNA of the CDR3: TGTGCCAGCAGTATAGATAGACAGGGGGCCTATGGCTACACCTTC.

This clonotype occurred many times. The chain recombines TRBV12-5 with TRBJ2-2; 10 nucleotides agree with TRBD1. The CDR3 runs 15 residues. V lost 6 bases and J lost 5; bases outside the gene matches: 6. Germline CDR1 LGHNT, CDR2 FRNRAP. The CDR3, as DNA: TGTGCTAGTGGCACAGGGACAGGGGTTACCGGGGAGCTGTTTTTT. Amino acids: CASGTGTGVTGELFF.

Remarks on this clonotype: Just one base apart from a much larger clone, this may be a read error. Without the conserved terminal phenylalanine or tryptophan, this CDR3 likely stems from a read error. The V and J genes are TRBV12-3 or TRBV12-4 and TRBJ1-2; 9 bases agree with TRBD1. V shed 5 bases, J shed 7 bases, and the junction held 8 bases outside the gene matches. The CDR3 is made up of 14 amino acids. DNA of the CDR3: TGTGCCAGCAGTCGAACAGGGGGCGCCTTTGGCTACACCTCC. Encoded protein: CASSRTGGAFGYTS.

This clonotype has at least ten counts. Since a much larger clone is just one base distant, this may be a read error. The CDR3 nucleotides are TGTGCCAGCAGTAGACACGAGAACACTGAAGCTTTCTTT. It codes for CASSRHENTEAFF. This chain connects TRBV2 to TRBJ1-1; no firm D call. The CDR3 is made up of 13 amino acids. Germline V CDR1 and CDR2: SNHLY, FYNNEI. Trimming left V 5 bases short and J 1 base short, with 8 bases between. Based on the CDR3 plus reference TRBV2 and TRBJ1-1, the full variable domain is EPEVTQTPSHQVTQMGQEVILRCVPISNHLYFYWYRQILGQKVEFLVSFYNNEISEKSEIFDDQFSVERPDGSNFTLKIRSTKLEDSAMYFCASSRHENTEAFFGQGTRLTVV.

This clonotype was counted ten times or more. The chain couples TRBV16 to TRBJ1-2; D is uncertain. V dropped 0 bases and J dropped 0 bases, with 8 bases sitting between them. The CDR3 totals 15 residues. From germline, CDR1 is KGHSY and CDR2 FQNENV. CDR3 sequence (DNA): TGTGCCAGCAGCCAATCCCCGAACTCTAACTATGGCTACACCTTC. This codes for CASSQSPNSNYGYTF. Using reference TRBV16 and TRBJ1-2 for the parts outside the CDR3, the full variable domain is GEEVAQTPKHLVRGEGQKAKLYCAPIKGHSYVFWYQQVLKNEFKFLISFQNENVFDETGMPKERFSAKCLPNSPCSLEIQATKLEDSAVYFCASSQSPNSNYGYTFGSGTRLTVV.

This clonotype was seen repeatedly, ten times or more. This chain uses TRBV3-1 with TRBJ1-6; D might be TRBD1 (5 bases). With 1 base removed from V and 7 bases from J, the gap between germline ends came to 17 bases. The CDR3 runs to 17 residues. From germline, CDR1 is LGHDT and CDR2 YNNKEL (reference sequence). The CDR3 bases are TGTGCCAGCAGCCAAGGACGGATCGGGGCAGCAAATTCACCCCTCCACTTT. Translated: CASSQGRIGAANSPLHF.

This clonotype appeared many times. The chain has TRBV7-9 and TRBJ2-5; no clear D gene. V was cut by 1 base and J by 4 bases, with 7 bases left in between. CDR1 is SEHNR, CDR2 FQNEAQ, per germline (reference sequence). This CDR3 comprises 13 residues. CDR3 in amino acids: CASSLVFGETQYF. The CDR3 DNA follows: TGTGCCAGCAGCTTAGTGTTTGGAGAGACCCAGTACTTC.

This clonotype came up a few times. This chain connects TRBV20-1 to TRBJ2-7; D is unclear. The CDR3 is made up of 14 amino acids. CDR1 is DFQATT and CDR2 is SNEGSKA in the germline V gene (reference sequence). V was trimmed by 2 bases and J by 7 bases, leaving 18 bases between them. The CDR3 reads CSARQLTHLREQYF. The CDR3 bases are TGCAGTGCTAGACAACTTACCCACCTACGTGAGCAGTACTTC.

This clonotype showed up many times. The chain joins TRBV20-1 to TRBJ2-7, with 8 bases aligning to TRBD2. The CDR3 spans 15 residues. Germline loops: CDR1 DFQATT, CDR2 SNEGSKA (reference sequence). V shed 0 bases, J shed 5 bases, and the junction held 9 bases outside the gene matches. The CDR3 loop is CSARDLSGSGNEQYF. The CDR3 DNA follows: TGCAGTGCTAGAGATTTGAGCGGGAGTGGAAACGAGCAGTACTTC.

This clonotype was observed a few times. The CDR3 bases are TGTGCCAGCAGCTTAGCGCGGGGAGGGCTTTACGAGCAGTACTTC. This codes for CASSLARGGLYEQYF. The chain employs TRBV7-2 and TRBJ2-7; 7 positions match TRBD2. Germline V gene lookup returns CDR1 SGHTA and CDR2 FQGNSA. CDR3 length: 15 amino acids. The V segment lost 0 bases and the J segment 4 bases; nucleotides outside the gene matches: 6.

There are many counts of this clonotype. The V gene is TRBV5-1, the J gene TRBJ2-5; 9 bases match TRBD1. Germline V lookup: CDR1 SGHRS, CDR2 YFSETQ. The CDR3 loop spans 15 amino acids. The J segment lost 5 bases and the V segment lost 0 bases, leaving 5 bases of the junction unmatched. The CDR3 region has the DNA TGCGCCAGCAGCTTGGAGTCGGGGACAGGGGAGACCCAGTACTTC. Translated: CASSLESGTGETQYF.

This clonotype has a count of ten or more. This chain joins TRBV12-3 or TRBV12-4 and TRBJ2-4, with D possibly matching TRBD1 (5 bases). The CDR3 loop spans 15 amino acids. Trimming stripped 7 bases from V and 0 bases from J, with 13 bases between. This CDR3 is CASTERGVAKNIQYF. The CDR3 nucleotides read TGTGCCAGCACCGAAAGGGGTGTAGCCAAAAACATTCAGTACTTC.

To note about this clonotype: A much larger clone lies one base from this, so it may be a read error. This rearrangement joins TRBV5-5 to TRBJ2-7, with 12 bases lining up with TRBD2. Germline V gives CDR1 SGHKS, CDR2 YYEKEE (reference sequence). Trimming at V came to 4 bases and at J to 7 bases, leaving 15 bases not matched to a gene. The CDR3 contains 17 residues. For the CDR3, the DNA is TGTGCCAGCAGCAACCTCCTAGCGGGAGGGCCGCACAATGAGCAGTACTTC. The encoded protein is CASSNLLAGGPHNEQYF.